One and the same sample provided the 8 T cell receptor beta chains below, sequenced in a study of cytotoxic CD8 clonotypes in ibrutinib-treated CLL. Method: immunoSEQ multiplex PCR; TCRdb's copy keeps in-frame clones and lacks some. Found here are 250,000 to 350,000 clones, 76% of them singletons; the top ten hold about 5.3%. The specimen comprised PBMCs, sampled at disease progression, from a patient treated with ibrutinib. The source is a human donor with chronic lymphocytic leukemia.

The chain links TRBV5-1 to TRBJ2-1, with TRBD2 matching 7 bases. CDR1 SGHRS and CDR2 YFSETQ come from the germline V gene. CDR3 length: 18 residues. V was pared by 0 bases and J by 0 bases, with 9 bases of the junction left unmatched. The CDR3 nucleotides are TGCGCCAGCAGCTTGGGGTCGGGACTATCGAGCTCCTACAATGAGCAGTTCTTC. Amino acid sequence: CASSLGSGLSSSYNEQFF.

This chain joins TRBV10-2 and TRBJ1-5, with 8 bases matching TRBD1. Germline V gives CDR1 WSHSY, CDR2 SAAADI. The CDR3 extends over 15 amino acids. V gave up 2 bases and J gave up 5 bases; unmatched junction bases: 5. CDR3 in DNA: TGCGCCAGCAGTGAGGCAGGGGGCGCTTATCAGCCCCAGCATTTT. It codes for CASSEAGGAYQPQHF.

CDR3 bases: TGTGCCAGCAGCTTGGCGGGACCGCCTTTAAATGGCTACACCTTC. It encodes CASSLAGPPLNGYTF. The chain links TRBV7-2 to TRBJ1-2; possibly TRBD1 for D (5 bases). The CDR3 covers 15 residues. The germline gives CDR1 SGHTA, CDR2 FQGNSA. The germline V and J ends were trimmed by 3 bases and 6 bases, with 17 bases remaining between them.

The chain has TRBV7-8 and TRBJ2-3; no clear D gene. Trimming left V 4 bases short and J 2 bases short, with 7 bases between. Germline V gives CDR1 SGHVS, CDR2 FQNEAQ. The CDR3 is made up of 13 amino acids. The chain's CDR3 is CASSSHYTDTQYF. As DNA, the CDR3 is TGTGCCAGCAGCTCACACTACACAGATACGCAGTATTTT.

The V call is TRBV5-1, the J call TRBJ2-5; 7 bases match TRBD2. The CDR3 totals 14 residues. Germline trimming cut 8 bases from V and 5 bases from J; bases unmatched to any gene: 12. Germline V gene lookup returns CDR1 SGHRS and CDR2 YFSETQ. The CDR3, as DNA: TGCGCCAGTACCCCGGCTCTGGGAGGGGAGACCCAGTACTTC. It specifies CASTPALGGETQYF. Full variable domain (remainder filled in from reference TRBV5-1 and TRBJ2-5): KAGVTQTPRYLIKTRGQQVTLSCSPISGHRSVSWYQQTPGQGLQFLFEYFSETQRNKGNFPGRFSGRQFSNSRSEMNVSTLELGDSALYLCASTPALGGETQYFGPGTRLLVL.

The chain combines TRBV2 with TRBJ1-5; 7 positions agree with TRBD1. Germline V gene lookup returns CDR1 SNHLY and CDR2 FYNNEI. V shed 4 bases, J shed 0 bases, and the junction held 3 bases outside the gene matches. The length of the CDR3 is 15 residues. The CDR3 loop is CASSAGGNSNQPQHF. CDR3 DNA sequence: TGTGCCAGCAGTGCAGGGGGGAATAGCAATCAGCCCCAGCATTTT. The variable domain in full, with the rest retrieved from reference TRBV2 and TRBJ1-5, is EPEVTQTPSHQVTQMGQEVILRCVPISNHLYFYWYRQILGQKVEFLVSFYNNEISEKSEIFDDQFSVERPDGSNFTLKIRSTKLEDSAMYFCASSAGGNSNQPQHFGDGTRLSIL.

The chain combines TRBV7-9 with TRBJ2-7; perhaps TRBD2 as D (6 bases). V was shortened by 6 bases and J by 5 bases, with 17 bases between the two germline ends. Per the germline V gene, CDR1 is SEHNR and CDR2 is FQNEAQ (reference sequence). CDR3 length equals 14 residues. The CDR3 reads CASSLGSGRHEQYF. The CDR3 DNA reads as TGTGCCAGCAGTCTGGGTAGCGGTAGACACGAGCAGTACTTC.

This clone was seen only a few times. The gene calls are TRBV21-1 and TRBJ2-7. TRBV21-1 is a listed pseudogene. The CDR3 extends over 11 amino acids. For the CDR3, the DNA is TGTGCCAGCAGCAAGAACTACGAGCAGTACTTC. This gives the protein CASSKNYEQYF.